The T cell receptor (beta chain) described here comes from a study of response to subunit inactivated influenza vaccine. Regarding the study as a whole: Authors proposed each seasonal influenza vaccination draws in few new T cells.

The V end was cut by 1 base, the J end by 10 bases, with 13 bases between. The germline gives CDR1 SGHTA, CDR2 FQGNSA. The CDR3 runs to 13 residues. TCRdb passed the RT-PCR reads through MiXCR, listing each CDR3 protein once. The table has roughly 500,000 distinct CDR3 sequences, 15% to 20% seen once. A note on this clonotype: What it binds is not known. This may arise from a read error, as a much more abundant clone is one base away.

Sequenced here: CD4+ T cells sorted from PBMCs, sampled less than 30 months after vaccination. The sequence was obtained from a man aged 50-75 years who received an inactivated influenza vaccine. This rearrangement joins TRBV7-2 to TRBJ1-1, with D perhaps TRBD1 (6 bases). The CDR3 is CTSSLDLGRGAFF. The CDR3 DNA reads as TGTACCAGCAGCTTAGATCTGGGCAGGGGAGCTTTCTTT. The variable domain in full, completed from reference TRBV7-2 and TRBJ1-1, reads GAGVSQSPSNKVTEKGKDVELRCDPISGHTALYWYRQSLGQGLEFLIYFQGNSAPDKSGLPSDRFSAERTGGSVSTLTIQRTQQEDSAVYLCTSSLDLGRGAFFGQGTRLTVV.